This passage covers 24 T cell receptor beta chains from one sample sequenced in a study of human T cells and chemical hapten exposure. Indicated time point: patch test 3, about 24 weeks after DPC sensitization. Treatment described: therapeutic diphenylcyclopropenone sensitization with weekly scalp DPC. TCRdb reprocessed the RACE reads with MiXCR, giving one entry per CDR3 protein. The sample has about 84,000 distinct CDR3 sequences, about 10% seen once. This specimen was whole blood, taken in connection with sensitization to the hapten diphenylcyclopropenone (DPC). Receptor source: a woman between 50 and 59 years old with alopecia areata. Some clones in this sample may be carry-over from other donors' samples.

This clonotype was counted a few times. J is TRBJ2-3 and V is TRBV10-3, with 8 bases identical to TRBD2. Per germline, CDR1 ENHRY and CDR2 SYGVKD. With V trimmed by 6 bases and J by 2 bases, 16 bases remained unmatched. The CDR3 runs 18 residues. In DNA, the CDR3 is TGTGCCATCAGGCAAAATAGAGCGGGAGCTCACTCCACAGATACGCAGTATTTT. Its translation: CAIRQNRAGAHSTDTQYF.

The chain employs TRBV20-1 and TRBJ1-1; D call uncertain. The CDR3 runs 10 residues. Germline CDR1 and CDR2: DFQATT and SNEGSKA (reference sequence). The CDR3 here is CTTANTEAFF. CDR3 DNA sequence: TGCACCACGGCTAATACTGAAGCTTTCTTT.

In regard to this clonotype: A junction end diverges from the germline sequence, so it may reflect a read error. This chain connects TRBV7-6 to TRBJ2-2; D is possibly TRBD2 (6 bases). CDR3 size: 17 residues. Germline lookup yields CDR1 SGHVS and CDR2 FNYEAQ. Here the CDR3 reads CASSLEINLREARELFF. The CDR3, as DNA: TGTGCTAGCAGCTTAGAGATTAATTTAAGGGAGGCCCGGGAGCTGTTTTTT.

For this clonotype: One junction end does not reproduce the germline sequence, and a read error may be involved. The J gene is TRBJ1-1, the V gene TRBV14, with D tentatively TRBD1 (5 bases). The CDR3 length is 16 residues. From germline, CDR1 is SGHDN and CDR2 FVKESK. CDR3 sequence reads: CASSPGRRAMKTEAFF. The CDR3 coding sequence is TGTGCCAGCAGCCCCGGACGCAGGGCGATGAAGACTGAAGCTTTCTTT.

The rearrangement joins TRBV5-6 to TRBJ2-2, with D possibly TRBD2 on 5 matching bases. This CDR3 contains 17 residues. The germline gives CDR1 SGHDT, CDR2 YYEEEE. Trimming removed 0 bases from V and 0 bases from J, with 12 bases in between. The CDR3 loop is CASSLAGAGSNTGELFF. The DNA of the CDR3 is TGTGCCAGCAGCTTGGCGGGCGCGGGCTCGAACACCGGGGAGCTGTTTTTT. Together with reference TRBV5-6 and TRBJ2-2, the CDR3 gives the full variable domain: DAGVTQSPTHLIKTRGQQVTLRCSPKSGHDTVSWYQQALGQGPQFIFQYYEEEERQRGNFPDRFSGHQFPNYSSELNVNALLLGDSALYLCASSLAGAGSNTGELFFGEGSRLTVL.

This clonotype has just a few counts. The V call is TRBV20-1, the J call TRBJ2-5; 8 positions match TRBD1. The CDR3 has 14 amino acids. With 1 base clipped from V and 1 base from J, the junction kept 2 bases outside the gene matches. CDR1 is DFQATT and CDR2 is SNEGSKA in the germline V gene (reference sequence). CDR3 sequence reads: CSARGGQAQETQYF. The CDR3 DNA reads TGCAGTGCTAGAGGGGGACAGGCCCAAGAGACCCAGTACTTC.

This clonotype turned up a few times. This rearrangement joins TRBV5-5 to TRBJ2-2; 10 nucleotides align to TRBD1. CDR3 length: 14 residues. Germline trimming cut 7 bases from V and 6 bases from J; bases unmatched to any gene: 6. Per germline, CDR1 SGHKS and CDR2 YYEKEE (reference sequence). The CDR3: CASFRQGASGELFF. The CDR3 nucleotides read TGTGCCAGCTTCAGACAGGGGGCGTCCGGGGAGCTGTTTTTT.

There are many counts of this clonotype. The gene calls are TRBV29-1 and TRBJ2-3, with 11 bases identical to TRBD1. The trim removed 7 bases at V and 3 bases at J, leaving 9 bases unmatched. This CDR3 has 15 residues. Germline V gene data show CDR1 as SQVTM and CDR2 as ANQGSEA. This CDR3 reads CSGKGGQGATDTQYF. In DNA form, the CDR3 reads TGCAGCGGGAAGGGTGGACAGGGGGCAACAGATACGCAGTATTTT.

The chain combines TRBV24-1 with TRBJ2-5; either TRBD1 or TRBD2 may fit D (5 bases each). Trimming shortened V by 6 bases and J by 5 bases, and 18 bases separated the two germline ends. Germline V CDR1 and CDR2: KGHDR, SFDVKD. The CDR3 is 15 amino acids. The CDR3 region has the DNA TGTGCCACCAGTAGACTGGGGGAGAGAAGGGAGACCCAGTACTTC. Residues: CATSRLGERRETQYF.

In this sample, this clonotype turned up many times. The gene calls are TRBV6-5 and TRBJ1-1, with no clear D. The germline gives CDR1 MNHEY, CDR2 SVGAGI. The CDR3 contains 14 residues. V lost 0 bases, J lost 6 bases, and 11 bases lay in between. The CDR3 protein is CASSYSERAAEAFF. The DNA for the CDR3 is TGTGCCAGCAGTTACTCGGAGCGGGCGGCTGAAGCTTTCTTT.

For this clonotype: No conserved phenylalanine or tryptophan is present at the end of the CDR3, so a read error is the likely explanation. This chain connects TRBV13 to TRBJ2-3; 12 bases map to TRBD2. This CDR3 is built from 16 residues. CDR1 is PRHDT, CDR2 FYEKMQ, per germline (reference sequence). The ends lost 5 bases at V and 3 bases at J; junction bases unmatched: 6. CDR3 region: CASSETSGRRTDTQYL. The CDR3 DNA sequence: TGTGCCAGCAGCGAAACTAGCGGGAGGAGGACAGATACGCAGTATTTA.

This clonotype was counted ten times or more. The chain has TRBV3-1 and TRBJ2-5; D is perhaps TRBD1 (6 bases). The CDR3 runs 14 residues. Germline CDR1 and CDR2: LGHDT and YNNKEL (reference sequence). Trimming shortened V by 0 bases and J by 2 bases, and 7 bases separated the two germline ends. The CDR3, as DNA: TGTGCCAGCAGCCAAGATGGACAGCAAGAGACCCAGTACTTC. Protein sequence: CASSQDGQQETQYF.

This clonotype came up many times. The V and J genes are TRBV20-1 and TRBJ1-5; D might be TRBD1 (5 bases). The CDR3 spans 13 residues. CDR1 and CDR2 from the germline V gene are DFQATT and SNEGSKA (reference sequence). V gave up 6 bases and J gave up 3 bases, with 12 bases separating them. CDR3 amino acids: CSASGAVNQPQHF. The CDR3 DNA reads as TGCAGTGCCTCCGGGGCCGTCAATCAGCCCCAGCATTTT.

The CDR3 loop reads CASRYDRYFQPQHF. CDR3 sequence (DNA): TGTGCCAGCAGATACGACAGGTACTTTCAGCCCCAGCATTTT. V usage is TRBV28 and J usage is TRBJ1-5; possibly TRBD1 for D (6 bases). The CDR3 contains 14 residues. Germline V gene data show CDR1 as MDHEN and CDR2 as SYDVKM. Trimming shortened V by 6 bases and J by 6 bases, and 15 bases separated the two germline ends.

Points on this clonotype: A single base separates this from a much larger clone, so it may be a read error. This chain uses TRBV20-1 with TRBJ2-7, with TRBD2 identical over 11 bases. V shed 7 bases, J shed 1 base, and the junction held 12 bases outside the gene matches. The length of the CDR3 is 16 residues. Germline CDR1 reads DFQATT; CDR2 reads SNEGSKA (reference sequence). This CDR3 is CSGSGWASGRSYEQYF. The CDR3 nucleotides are TGCAGTGGTAGCGGGTGGGCTAGCGGGAGGTCCTACGAGCAGTACTTC.

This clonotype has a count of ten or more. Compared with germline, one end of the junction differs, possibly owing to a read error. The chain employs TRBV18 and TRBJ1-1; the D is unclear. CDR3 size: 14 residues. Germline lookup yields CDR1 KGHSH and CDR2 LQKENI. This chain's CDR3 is CASSPRSGNTEVFF. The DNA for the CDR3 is TGTGCCAGCTCACCCCGGTCCGGGAACACTGAAGTTTTCTTT.

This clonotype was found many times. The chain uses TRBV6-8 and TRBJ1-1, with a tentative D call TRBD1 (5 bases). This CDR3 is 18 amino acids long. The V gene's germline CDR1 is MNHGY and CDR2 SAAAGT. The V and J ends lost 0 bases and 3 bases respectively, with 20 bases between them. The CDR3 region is CASSYSTDAGRGDTEAFF. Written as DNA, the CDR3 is TGTGCCAGCAGTTACTCGACGGACGCAGGGCGGGGGGACACTGAAGCTTTCTTT.

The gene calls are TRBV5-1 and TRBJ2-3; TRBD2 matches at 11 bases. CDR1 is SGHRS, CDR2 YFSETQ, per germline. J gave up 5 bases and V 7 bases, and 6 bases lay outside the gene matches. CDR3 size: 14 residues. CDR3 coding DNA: TGCGCCAGCTGTAGCGGGAGGGAAGGAGATACGCAGTATTTT. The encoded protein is CASCSGREGDTQYF.

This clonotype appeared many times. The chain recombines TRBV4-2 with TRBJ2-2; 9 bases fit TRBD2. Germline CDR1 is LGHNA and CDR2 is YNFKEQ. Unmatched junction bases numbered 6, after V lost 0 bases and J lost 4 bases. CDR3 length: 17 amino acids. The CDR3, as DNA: TGTGCCAGCAGCCAAGAGCCGGGACTAGCCATCACCGGGGAGCTGTTTTTT. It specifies CASSQEPGLAITGELFF.

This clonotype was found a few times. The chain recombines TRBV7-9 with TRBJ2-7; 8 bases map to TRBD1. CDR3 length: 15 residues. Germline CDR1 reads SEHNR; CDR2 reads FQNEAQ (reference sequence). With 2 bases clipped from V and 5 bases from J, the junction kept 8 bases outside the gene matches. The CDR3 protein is CASSLIRTGKNEQYF. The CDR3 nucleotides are TGTGCCAGCAGCTTAATTCGGACAGGGAAAAACGAGCAGTACTTC.

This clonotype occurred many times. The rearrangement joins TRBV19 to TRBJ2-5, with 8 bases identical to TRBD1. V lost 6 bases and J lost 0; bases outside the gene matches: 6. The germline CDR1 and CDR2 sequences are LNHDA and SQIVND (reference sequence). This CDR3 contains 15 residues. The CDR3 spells CASSSGTGYQETQYF. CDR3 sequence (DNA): TGTGCCAGTAGCTCCGGGACAGGTTACCAAGAGACCCAGTACTTC.

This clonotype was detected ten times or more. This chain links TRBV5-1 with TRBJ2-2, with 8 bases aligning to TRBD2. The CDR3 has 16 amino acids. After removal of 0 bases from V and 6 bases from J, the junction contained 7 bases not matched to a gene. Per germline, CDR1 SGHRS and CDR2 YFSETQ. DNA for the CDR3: TGCGCCAGCAGCTTGGTTAGCGGGACCCCAGCCGGGGAGCTGTTTTTT. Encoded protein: CASSLVSGTPAGELFF.

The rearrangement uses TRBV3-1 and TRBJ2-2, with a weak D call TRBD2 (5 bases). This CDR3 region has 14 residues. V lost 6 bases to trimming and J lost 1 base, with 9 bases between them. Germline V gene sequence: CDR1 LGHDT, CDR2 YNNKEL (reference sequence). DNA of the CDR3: TGTGCCAGCAGGCGCGGGCAGAACACCGGGGAGCTGTTTTTT. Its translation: CASRRGQNTGELFF.

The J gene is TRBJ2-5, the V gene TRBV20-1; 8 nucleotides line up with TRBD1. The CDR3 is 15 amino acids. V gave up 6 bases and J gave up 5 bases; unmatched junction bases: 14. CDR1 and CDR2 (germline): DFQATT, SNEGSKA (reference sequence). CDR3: CSAPRATGAQETQYF. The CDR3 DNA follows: TGCAGTGCACCGAGGGCGACAGGGGCACAGGAGACCCAGTACTTC.